This record concerns one TCR beta chain sequence. Sequenced by immunoSEQ multiplex PCR; TCRdb stores in-frame clones only, minus some. The sample holds just under 550,000 clones; approximately 80% are singletons and the top ten take more than 0.01%. The sample comes from a study of shared T cell receptors in the human thymus. These sequences were also reported in another study, on human thymus T cells.

The clonotype comes from a boy under two years old with a congenital heart defect. The sequencing input was thymocytes.

Here the CDR3 reads CASSLSATVPLGYEQYF. The CDR3 DNA is TGTGCCAGCAGTTTATCCGCCACAGTGCCCCTCGGCTACGAGCAGTACTTC. This chain joins TRBV27 and TRBJ2-7; D gene unclear. The CDR3 is made up of 17 amino acids. The germline V and J ends were trimmed by 0 bases and 3 bases, with 18 bases remaining between them. Germline loops: CDR1 MNHEY, CDR2 SMNVEV (reference sequence).